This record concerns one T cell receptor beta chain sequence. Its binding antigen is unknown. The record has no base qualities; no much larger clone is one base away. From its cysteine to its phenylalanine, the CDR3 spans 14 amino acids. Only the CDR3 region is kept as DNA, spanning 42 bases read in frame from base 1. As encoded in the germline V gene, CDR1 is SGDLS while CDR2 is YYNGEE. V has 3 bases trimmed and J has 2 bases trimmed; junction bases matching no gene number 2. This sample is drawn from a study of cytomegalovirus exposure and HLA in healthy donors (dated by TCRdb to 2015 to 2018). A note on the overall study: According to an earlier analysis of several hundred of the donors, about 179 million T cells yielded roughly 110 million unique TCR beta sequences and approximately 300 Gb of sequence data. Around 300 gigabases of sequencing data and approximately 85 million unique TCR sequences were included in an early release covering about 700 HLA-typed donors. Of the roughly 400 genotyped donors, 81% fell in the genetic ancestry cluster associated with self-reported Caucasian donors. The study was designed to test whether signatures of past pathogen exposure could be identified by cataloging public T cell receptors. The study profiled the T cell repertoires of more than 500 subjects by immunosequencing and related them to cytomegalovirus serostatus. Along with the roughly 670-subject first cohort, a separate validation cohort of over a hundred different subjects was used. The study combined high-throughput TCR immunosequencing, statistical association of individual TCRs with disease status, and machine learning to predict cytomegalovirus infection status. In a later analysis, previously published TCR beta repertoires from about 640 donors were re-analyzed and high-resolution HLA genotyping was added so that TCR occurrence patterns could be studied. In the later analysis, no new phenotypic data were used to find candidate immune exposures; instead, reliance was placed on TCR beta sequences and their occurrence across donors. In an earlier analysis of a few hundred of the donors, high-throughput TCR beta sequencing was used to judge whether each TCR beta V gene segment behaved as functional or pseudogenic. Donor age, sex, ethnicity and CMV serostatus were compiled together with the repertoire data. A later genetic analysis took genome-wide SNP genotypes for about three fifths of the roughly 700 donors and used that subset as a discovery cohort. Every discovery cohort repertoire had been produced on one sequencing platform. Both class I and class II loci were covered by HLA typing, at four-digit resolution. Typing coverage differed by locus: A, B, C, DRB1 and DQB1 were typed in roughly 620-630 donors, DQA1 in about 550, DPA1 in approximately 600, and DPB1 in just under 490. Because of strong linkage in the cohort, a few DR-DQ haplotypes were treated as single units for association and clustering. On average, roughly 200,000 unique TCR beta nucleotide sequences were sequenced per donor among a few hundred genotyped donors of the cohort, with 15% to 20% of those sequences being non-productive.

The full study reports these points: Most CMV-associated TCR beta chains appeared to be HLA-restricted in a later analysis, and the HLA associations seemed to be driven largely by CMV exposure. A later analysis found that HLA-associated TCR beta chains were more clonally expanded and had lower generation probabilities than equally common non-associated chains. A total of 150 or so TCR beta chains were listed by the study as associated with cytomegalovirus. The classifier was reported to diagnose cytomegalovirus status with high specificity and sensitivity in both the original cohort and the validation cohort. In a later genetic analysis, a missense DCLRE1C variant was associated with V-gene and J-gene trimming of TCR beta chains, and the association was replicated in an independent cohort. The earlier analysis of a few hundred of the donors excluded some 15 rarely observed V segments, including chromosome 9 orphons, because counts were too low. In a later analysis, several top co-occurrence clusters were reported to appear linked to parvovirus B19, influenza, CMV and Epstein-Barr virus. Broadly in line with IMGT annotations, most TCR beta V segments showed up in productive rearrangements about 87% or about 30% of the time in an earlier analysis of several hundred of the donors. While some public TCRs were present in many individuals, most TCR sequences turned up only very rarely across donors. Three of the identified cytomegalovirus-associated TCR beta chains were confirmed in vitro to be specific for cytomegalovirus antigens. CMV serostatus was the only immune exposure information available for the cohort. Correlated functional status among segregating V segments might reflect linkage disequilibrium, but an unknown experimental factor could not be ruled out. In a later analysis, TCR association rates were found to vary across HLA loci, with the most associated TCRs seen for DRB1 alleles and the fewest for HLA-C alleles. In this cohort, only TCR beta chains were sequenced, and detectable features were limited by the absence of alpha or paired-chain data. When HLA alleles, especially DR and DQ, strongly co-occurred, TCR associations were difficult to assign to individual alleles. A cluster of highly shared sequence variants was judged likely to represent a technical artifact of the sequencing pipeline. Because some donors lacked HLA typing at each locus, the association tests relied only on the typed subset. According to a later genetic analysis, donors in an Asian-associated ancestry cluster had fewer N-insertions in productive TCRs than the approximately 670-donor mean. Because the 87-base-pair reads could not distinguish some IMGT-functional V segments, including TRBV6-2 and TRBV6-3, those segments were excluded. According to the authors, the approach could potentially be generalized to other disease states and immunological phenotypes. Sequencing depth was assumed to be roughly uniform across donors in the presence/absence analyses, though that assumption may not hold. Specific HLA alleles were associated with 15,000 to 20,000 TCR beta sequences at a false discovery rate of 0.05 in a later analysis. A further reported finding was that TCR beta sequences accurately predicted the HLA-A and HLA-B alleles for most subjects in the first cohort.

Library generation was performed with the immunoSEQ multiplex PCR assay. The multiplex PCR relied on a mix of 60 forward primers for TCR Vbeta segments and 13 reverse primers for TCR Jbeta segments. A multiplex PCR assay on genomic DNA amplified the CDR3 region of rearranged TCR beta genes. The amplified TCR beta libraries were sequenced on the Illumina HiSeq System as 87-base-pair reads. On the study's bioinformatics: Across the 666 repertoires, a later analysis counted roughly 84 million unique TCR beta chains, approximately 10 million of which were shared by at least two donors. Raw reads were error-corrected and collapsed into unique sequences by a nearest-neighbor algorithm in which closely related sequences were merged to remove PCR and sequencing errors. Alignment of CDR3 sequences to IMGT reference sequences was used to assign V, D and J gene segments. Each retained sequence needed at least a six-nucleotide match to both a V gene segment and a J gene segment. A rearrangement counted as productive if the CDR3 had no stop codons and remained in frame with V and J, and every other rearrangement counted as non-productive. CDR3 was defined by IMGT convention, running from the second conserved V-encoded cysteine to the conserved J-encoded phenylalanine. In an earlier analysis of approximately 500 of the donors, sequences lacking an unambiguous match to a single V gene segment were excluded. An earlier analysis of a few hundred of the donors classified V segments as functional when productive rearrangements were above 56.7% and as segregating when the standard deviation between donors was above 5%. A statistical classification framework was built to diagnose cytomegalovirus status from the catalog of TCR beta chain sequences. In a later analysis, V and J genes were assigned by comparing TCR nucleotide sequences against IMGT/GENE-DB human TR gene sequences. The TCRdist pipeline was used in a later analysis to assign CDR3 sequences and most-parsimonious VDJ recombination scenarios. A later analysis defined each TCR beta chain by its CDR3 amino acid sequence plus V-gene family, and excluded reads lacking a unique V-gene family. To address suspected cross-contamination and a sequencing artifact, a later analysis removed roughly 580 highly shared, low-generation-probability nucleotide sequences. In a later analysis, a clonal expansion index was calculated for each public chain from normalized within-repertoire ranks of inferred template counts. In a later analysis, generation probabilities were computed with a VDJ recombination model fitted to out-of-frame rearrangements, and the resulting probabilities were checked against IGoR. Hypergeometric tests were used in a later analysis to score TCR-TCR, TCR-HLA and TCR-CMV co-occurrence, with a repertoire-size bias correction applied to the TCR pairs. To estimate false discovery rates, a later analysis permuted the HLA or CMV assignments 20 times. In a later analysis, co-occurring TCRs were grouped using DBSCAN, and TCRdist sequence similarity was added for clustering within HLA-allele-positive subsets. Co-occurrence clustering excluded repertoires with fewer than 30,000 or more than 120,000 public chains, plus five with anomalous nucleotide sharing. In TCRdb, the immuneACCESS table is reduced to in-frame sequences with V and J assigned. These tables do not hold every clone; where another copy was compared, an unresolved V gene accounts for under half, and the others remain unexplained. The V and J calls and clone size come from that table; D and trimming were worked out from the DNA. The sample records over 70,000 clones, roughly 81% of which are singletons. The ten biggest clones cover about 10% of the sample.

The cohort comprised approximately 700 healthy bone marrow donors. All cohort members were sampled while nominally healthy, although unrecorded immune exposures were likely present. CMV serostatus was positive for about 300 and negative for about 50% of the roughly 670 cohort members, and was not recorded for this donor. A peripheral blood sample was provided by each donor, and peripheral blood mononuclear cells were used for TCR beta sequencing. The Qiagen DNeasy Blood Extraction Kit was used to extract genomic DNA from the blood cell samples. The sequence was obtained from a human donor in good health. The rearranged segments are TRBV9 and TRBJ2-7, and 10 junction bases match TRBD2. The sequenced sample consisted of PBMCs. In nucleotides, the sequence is TGTGCCAGCAGCGCAGCGGGAGGGGCCTACGAGCAGTACTTC. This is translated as CASSAAGGAYEQYF.